This paragraph covers one T cell receptor beta chain sequence. Its antigen remains unidentified. Looked up from germline, CDR1 is MNHEY and CDR2 is SVGAGI. The CDR3 contains 13 residues. The ends were cut back, 6 bases at V and 3 bases at J, with 10 bases in the middle. The data originate from a study of cytomegalovirus exposure and HLA in healthy donors. Measured with immunoSEQ multiplex PCR; TCRdb has only the in-frame clones, and not every one. The sample shows approximately 170,000 clones, approximately 80% of them seen only once. Broader study findings: Reported performance of the classifier showed diagnosis of cytomegalovirus status with high specificity and sensitivity. Cytomegalovirus-associated status was assigned to around 160 TCR beta chains.

This chain joins TRBV6-5 and TRBJ2-3, with D possibly matching TRBD2 (6 bases). Source material: PBMCs. The clonotype comes from a man aged 25 to 45 in good health and CMV-seropositive. The CDR3 sequence is CASRPGGTDTQYF. The CDR3 DNA reads as TGTGCCAGCAGACCCGGGGGAACAGATACGCAGTATTTT.